This T cell receptor beta chain was profiled in a study of T-cell reconstitution after alpha-beta-depleted transplantation in children. Unique molecular identifiers were incorporated during preparation of the TCRbeta library. TCRdb called the PCR reads again in MiXCR, with one record for every CDR3 protein. The repertoire has 640,000 or so distinct CDR3 sequences, approximately 17% of them found once; the top ten carry 1.1%. The V gene lost 3 bases and the J gene lost 1 base, with 11 bases spanning the gap. Germline V lookup: CDR1 KGHDR, CDR2 SFDVKD. The CDR3 length is 16 residues. The source was PBMCs from the stem cell graft donor, collected from the stem cell graft. This rearrangement joins TRBV24-1 to TRBJ2-2; D is ambiguous. The source is a human donor who donated a stem cell graft to a child with acute myeloid leukemia. The CDR3: CATSDRGPMNTGELFF. The DNA for the CDR3 is TGTGCCACCAGTGATCGAGGACCGATGAACACCGGGGAGCTGTTTTTT.